These 17 T cell receptor beta chains were all obtained from the same sample, sequenced in a study of CD8+ T cells in alopecia areata. The treatment denotes: oral pan-JAK inhibitor, 5-10 mg twice daily. cDNA prepared by RNA extraction and subsequent reverse transcription served as the template for sequencing. Sequenced by immunoSEQ multiplex PCR; TCRdb stores in-frame clones only, minus some. The table has some 190,000 clones, more than 55% seen once. The sample was CD4+ T cells sorted from blood, taken at week 4, from a patient treated with tofacitinib. The receptors were sampled from a human donor with alopecia areata.

This clone has ten or more counts. This chain joins TRBV28 and TRBJ1-5; tentatively, D is TRBD1 (6 bases). Germline values: CDR1 MDHEN, CDR2 SYDVKM. The CDR3 has 15 amino acids. V was pared by 3 bases and J by 2 bases, with 11 bases between. CDR3 nucleotide sequence: TGTGCCAGCAGTTTGCGCAGGGGACGCAATCAGCCCCAGCATTTT. Translation: CASSLRRGRNQPQHF.

This clone was counted a few times. The rearrangement links TRBV4-2 to TRBJ2-5; D unclear. V lost 2 bases and J lost 4, with 11 bases in between. Per germline, CDR1 LGHNA and CDR2 YNFKEQ. The CDR3 length is 14 residues. CDR3 nucleotide sequence: TGTGCCAGCAGCCAAACGTCCAACGGAGAGACCCAGTACTTC. Amino acid sequence: CASSQTSNGETQYF.

V gene TRBV30 combines with J gene TRBJ2-7; D gene unclear. The CDR3 has 11 amino acids. Germline lookup yields CDR1 GTSNPN and CDR2 SVGIG (reference sequence). Deletions cut 4 bases from V and 6 bases from J, with 10 bases between. The CDR3 DNA sequence: TGTGCCTGGAAAGAGGAAGTCGAGCAGTACTTC. Translating gives CAWKEEVEQYF.

The rearrangement links TRBV4-3 to TRBJ2-6; D is possibly TRBD1 (6 bases). The CDR3 length is 15 residues. The germline V gene encodes CDR1 LGHNA and CDR2 YSLEER. The V end was cut by 2 bases, the J end by 4 bases, with 9 bases between. In DNA, the CDR3 is TGCGCCAGCAGCCAACAGGGGTCAGGGGCCAACGTCCTGACTTTC. Protein product: CASSQQGSGANVLTF.

The chain is built from TRBV9 and TRBJ1-1; TRBD1 agrees at 9 bases. This CDR3 is built from 13 residues. The J segment lost 8 bases and the V segment lost 2 bases, leaving 4 bases of the junction unmatched. CDR1 is SGDLS and CDR2 is YYNGEE in the germline V gene. CDR3 sequence reads: CASSVGQGGEAFF. CDR3 in DNA: TGTGCCAGCAGCGTGGGACAGGGTGGAGAAGCTTTCTTT.

The chain combines TRBV2 with TRBJ2-7; 12 bases match TRBD1. The V gene's germline CDR1 is SNHLY and CDR2 FYNNEI. The V segment lost 6 bases and the J segment 6 bases; nucleotides outside the gene matches: 9. This CDR3 is 15 amino acids long. The CDR3 region has the DNA TGTGCCAGCAGGCGTCCGGGACAGGGGGCGGCCGAGCAGTACTTC. Translating gives CASRRPGQGAAEQYF.

The chain joins TRBV30 to TRBJ2-2; D is tentatively TRBD1 or TRBD2 (5 bases each). V lost 0 bases and J 6 bases, leaving 14 bases between the germline ends. This CDR3 region has 15 residues. Germline-derived CDR1 and CDR2 are GTSNPN and SVGIG (reference sequence). In DNA form, the CDR3 reads TGTGCCTGGAGTGTAGGGGCCGGAGGATCCGGGGAGCTGTTTTTT. It translates to CAWSVGAGGSGELFF. The complete variable domain, with remaining parts taken from reference TRBV30 and TRBJ2-2, reads SQTIHQWPATLVQPVGSPLSLECTVEGTSNPNLYWYRQAAGRGLQLLFYSVGIGQISSEVPQNLSASRPQDRQFILSSKKLLLSDSGFYLCAWSVGAGGSGELFFGEGSRLTVL.

V usage is TRBV5-1 and J usage is TRBJ2-7; 9 bases line up with TRBD2. V gave up 5 bases and J gave up 1 base; unmatched junction bases: 7. Germline lookup yields CDR1 SGHRS and CDR2 YFSETQ. The CDR3 runs 15 residues. CDR3 DNA sequence: TGCGCCAGCAGTGGGCGGGAGGGCCGATCCTACGAGCAGTACTTC. Its translation: CASSGREGRSYEQYF.

The rearrangement links TRBV5-6 to TRBJ2-7, with 9 bases lining up with TRBD2. V was clipped by 4 bases and J by 0 bases; unmatched bases: 5. CDR1 and CDR2 from the germline V gene are SGHDT and YYEEEE. CDR3 length: 15 residues. CDR3 protein: CASSPSGRHSYEQYF. CDR3 coding DNA: TGTGCCAGCAGCCCGAGCGGGAGGCACTCCTACGAGCAGTACTTC.

The chain has TRBV4-3 and TRBJ2-5; TRBD2 aligns across 10 bases. The ends lost 2 bases at V and 3 bases at J; junction bases unmatched: 0. This CDR3 has 14 residues. CDR1 is LGHNA, CDR2 YSLEER, per germline. CDR3 residues: CASSQSGREETQYF. The CDR3 bases are TGCGCCAGCAGCCAAAGCGGGAGGGAAGAGACCCAGTACTTC.

The chain recombines TRBV5-1 with TRBJ2-7; the D is unclear. The CDR3 totals 14 residues. CDR1 is SGHRS, CDR2 YFSETQ, per germline. The V and J ends lost 1 base and 0 bases respectively, with 8 bases between them. In DNA form, the CDR3 reads TGCGCCAGCAGCTTGATAGGAAGCTCCTACGAGCAGTACTTC. Encoded protein: CASSLIGSSYEQYF.

This chain joins TRBV29-1 and TRBJ2-1; D is unclear. The CDR3 loop spans 10 amino acids. Germline lookup yields CDR1 SQVTM and CDR2 ANQGSEA. With 2 bases removed from V and 6 bases from J, the gap between germline ends came to 2 bases. The CDR3 reads CSVEFNEQFF. CDR3 sequence (DNA): TGCAGCGTTGAATTCAATGAGCAGTTCTTC.

This clone turned up a few times. The chain is built from TRBV29-1 and TRBJ1-4; 7 bases agree with TRBD1. The CDR3 is made up of 14 amino acids. With V trimmed by 2 bases and J by 8 bases, 8 bases remained unmatched. The germline V gene encodes CDR1 SQVTM and CDR2 ANQGSEA. The CDR3, as DNA: TGCAGCGTTGAATCGCGACAGGGTCGGGAAAAACTGTTTTTT. Encoded protein: CSVESRQGREKLFF.

The rearrangement links TRBV29-1 to TRBJ2-3; D is perhaps TRBD1 (8 bases). Trimming took 7 bases from V and 4 from J, leaving 30 bases between them. Per the germline V gene, CDR1 is SQVTM and CDR2 is ANQGSEA. The CDR3 is 18 amino acids. The chain's CDR3 is CSDPAGQGAREGADTQYF. For the CDR3, the DNA is TGCAGCGACCCCGCCGGACAGGGCGCTAGGGAGGGAGCAGATACGCAGTATTTT.

The rearrangement links TRBV29-1 to TRBJ2-5, with TRBD2 identical over 8 bases. This CDR3 is 11 amino acids long. The V gene's germline CDR1 is SQVTM and CDR2 ANQGSEA. This CDR3 is CSGSGGETQYF. The CDR3 DNA reads TGCAGTGGCTCGGGAGGGGAGACCCAGTACTTC.

The rearrangement joins TRBV10-3 to TRBJ2-7; the match to TRBD2 covers 11 bases. The CDR3 is made up of 15 amino acids. V lost 9 bases to trimming and J lost 6 bases; unmatched junction nucleotides: 13. CDR1 is ENHRY, CDR2 SYGVKD, per germline. The CDR3 loop reads CAIQASSGRKREQYF. DNA for the CDR3: TGTGCCATACAGGCGTCTAGCGGGAGGAAGCGCGAGCAGTACTTC.

The chain combines TRBV5-1 with TRBJ2-2; 8 bases line up with TRBD2. The ends lost 4 bases at V and 2 bases at J; junction bases unmatched: 7. The CDR3 loop spans 16 amino acids. Per germline, CDR1 SGHRS and CDR2 YFSETQ. DNA for the CDR3: TGCGCCAGCAGCCGGGAGGGACCGATAAACACCGGGGAGCTGTTTTTT. It translates to CASSREGPINTGELFF.